This T cell receptor beta chain was recovered during a study of shared clonotypes between healthy human individuals (TCRdb year 2020). Regarding the study in general: A couple of women and three men aged 18 to 49 years were included in the cohort. Per donor, three plates each were used for CD4 naive and CD4 memory, two for CD8 naive, and one for CD8 memory. To estimate repertoire size and how much clonotypes are shared between individuals, the study performed deep sequencing of blood TCR repertoires from roughly five healthy adults. Libraries were prepared and TCR repertoires were sequenced by different laboratories using diverse techniques, in order to increase sequencing depth and limit assay-specific biases. Leukapheresis yielded between about 0.85 and 10 billion PBMCs per donor. The research as a whole found: Larger estimated clonotype richness was generally found for naive subsets than for memory subsets. Pairwise subsampling led to the expectation that sequencing depth would affect the degree of clonotype sharing among donors. The genetic and exposure-history diversity represented was limited by the small number of donors. Even with the large sequencing depth, rarefaction of the sorted-subset datasets indicated that sequencing was incomplete. Sharing across a handful of donors was observed for approximately 5% of naive CD4, less than 4% of naive CD8, over 2% of memory CD4, and over 0.3% of memory CD8 clonotypes. Only blood was sampled, and tissue TCR repertoires likely differ from those in blood. Clonotypes shared by all four sorted-subset donors showed higher generation probabilities than non-shared clonotypes.

Healthy HIV-negative adults with no recently reported acute infections or vaccinations were included as donors. Every donor was a Caucasian adult living in Nashville, Tennessee, USA. CD4+ T cells were enriched by magnetic negative selection; naive cells were then positively selected on CD45RA, and the negative fraction formed the memory subset. Blood was collected by leukapheresis, and PBMCs were isolated by Ficoll-Histopaque density gradient centrifugation and then cryopreserved in liquid nitrogen vapor phase. Analytical flow cytometry was used to check the purity and quantity of each magnetically sorted T cell population. Genomic DNA was isolated from every sorted fraction and measured by UV absorbance on a Nanodrop 2000c. Using the deep immunoSEQ assay, multiplex PCR amplified TCR CDR3 regions from genomic DNA. Genomic DNA extracted from each cell subset was distributed evenly over all wells of several immunoSEQ 96-well plates, and each plate served as one replicate. For sorted subsets, approximately 210 ng genomic DNA, equal to tens of thousands of T cell genomes, was loaded into each replicate PCR. Purified libraries were quantified with a Qubit 3.0 fluorometer, sized on a Bioanalyzer 2100, and re-quantified with the KAPA Library Quantification kit. Every immunoSEQ 96-well plate was sequenced on a separate single-read 150-cycle Illumina NextSeq 550 flow cell. The published analysis was carried out like this. Because the immunoSEQ output included only junctional sequences and no quality scores, the filtering could not be the same as the filtering used for full-length reads. Sequences were annotated with PyIR, a Python wrapper for IgBLAST v1.9, and V/J genes and CDR3 were assigned using IMGT germline references. Reads were filtered out if the reads had weak V/J assignments (E-value above 1e-6), no CDR3, stop codons, out-of-frame junctions, or ambiguous translated residues. A V3J clonotype was defined by an identical inferred V gene, J gene, and CDR3 amino acid sequence. To compute the percentage overlap between repertoires, the number of shared unique clonotypes was divided by the size of the smaller repertoire. Repertoire richness was assessed with RTK rarefaction, the Chao1 estimator, and Recon v2.1 estimates of unobserved clonotypes. For all TCRbeta clonotypes obtained by the gDNA method from a handful of donors, generation probabilities were computed with OLGA. What TCRdb holds here is the immuneACCESS table cut down to in-frame rearrangements. Part of the clones is not present; checked against another copy, under half of the missing clones reflect an unresolved V gene, and the others are unexplained. That table is the source of V, J and clone size, and D and trimming were worked out from the DNA. Across this sample there are about 1.5 million clones, with nearly 99% seen only once. Jointly, the top ten make up around 0.47% of the sample.

Turning to this clone: Its antigen specificity is not known. There are no base qualities to consult, and no much larger clone falls within one base.

The V and J ends are trimmed by 5 bases and 0 bases, leaving 14 bases between them. From its cysteine to its phenylalanine, the CDR3 spans 15 amino acids. The read is trimmed to its CDR3 DNA, 45 bases read in frame from base 1. For CDR1 and CDR2, the germline V gene (reference sequence) lists MNHNY and SVGAGI. The rearrangement joined TRBV6-6 to TRBJ2-7; the D gene is possibly TRBD2, with 6 bases matching. This sequence originates from a man younger than 40 in good health. Input material: naive CD4+ T cells sorted from blood. This specimen's cell subset or site label, interpreted: CD45RA+ positively selected. The bases read TGTGCCAGCAGTCGAAGCGGGCCGAGCTCCTACGAGCAGTACTTC. Protein translation: CASSRSGPSSYEQYF.